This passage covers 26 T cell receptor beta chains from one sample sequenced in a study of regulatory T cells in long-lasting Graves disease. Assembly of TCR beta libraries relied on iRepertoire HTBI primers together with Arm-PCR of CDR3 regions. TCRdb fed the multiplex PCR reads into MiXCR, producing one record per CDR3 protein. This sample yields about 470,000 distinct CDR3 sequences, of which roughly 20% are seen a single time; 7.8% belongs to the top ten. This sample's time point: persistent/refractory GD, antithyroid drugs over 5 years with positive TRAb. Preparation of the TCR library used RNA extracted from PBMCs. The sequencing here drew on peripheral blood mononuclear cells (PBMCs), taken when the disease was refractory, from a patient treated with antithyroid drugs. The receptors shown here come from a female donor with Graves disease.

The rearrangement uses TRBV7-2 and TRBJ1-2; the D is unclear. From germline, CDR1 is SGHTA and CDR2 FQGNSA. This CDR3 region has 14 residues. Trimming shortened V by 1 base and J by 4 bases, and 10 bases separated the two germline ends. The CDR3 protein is CASSLDPGSYGYTF. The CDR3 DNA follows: TGTGCCAGCAGCTTAGACCCCGGCAGCTATGGCTACACCTTC.

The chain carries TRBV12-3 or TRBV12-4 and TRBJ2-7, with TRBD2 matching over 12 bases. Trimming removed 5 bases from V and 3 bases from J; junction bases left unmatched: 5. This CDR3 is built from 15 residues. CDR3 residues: CASSGTSGPYYEQYF. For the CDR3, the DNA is TGTGCCAGCAGTGGGACTAGCGGGCCATACTACGAGCAGTACTTC.

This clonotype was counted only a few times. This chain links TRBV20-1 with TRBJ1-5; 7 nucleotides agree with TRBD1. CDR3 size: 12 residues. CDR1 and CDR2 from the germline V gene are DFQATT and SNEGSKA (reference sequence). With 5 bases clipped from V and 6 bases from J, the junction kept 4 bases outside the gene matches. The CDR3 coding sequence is TGCAGTGCTGGGACAGTAAGTCAGCCCCAGCATTTT. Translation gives CSAGTVSQPQHF.

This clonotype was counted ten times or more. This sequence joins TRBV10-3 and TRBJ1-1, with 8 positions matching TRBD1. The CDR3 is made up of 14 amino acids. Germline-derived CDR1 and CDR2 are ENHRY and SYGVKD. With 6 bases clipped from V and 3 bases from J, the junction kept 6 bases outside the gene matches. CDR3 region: CAISQGAEYTEAFF. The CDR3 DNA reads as TGTGCCATCAGCCAGGGGGCGGAGTACACTGAAGCTTTCTTT.

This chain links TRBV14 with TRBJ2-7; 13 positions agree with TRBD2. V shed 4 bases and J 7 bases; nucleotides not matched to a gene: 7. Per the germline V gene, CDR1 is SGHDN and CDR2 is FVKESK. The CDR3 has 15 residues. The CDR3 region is CASSPTSGRVREQYF. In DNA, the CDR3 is TGTGCCAGCAGCCCCACTAGCGGGAGGGTTCGTGAGCAGTACTTC.

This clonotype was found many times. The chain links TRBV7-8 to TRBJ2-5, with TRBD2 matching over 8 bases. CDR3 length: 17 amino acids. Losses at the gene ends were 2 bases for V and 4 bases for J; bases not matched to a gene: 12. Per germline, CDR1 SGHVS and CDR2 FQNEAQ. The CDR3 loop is CASSLFGGLAGIETQYF. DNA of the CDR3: TGTGCCAGCAGCTTATTCGGTGGGCTAGCGGGTATAGAGACCCAGTACTTC.

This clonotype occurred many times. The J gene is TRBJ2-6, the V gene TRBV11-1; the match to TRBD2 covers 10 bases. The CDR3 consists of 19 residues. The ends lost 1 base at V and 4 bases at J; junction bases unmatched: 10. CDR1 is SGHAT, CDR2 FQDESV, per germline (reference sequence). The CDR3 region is CASSLGISSGSAGANVLTF. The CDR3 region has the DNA TGTGCCAGCAGCTTAGGAATTTCTAGCGGGAGTGCAGGGGCCAACGTCCTGACTTTC.

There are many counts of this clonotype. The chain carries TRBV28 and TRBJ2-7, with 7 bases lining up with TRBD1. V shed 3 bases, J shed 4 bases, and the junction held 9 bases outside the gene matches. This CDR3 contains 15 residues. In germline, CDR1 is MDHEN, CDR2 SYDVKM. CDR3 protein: CASSFPTGSDYEQYF. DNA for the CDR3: TGTGCCAGCAGTTTCCCGACAGGGAGCGATTACGAGCAGTACTTC.

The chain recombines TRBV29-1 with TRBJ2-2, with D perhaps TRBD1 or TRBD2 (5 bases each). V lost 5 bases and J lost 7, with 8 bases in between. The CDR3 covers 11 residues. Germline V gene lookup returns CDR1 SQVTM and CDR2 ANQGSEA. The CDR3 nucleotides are TGCAGCGTTTGGGGGAGCGGGGAGCTGTTTTTT. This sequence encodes CSVWGSGELFF.

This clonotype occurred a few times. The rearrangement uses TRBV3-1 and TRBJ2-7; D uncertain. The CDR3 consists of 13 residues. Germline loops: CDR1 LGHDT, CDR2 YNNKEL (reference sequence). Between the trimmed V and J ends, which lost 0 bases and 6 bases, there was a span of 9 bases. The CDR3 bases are TGTGCCAGCAGCCAAGACGATCGGGCCGAGCAGTACTTC. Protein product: CASSQDDRAEQYF.

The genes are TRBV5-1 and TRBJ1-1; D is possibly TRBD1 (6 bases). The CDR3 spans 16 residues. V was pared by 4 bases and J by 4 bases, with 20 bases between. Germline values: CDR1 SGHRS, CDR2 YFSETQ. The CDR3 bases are TGCGCCAGCAGCGCGCTGCTACAGGGAATGGGCACTGAAGCTTTCTTT. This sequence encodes CASSALLQGMGTEAFF. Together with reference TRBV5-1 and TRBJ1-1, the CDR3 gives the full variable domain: KAGVTQTPRYLIKTRGQQVTLSCSPISGHRSVSWYQQTPGQGLQFLFEYFSETQRNKGNFPGRFSGRQFSNSRSEMNVSTLELGDSALYLCASSALLQGMGTEAFFGQGTRLTVV.

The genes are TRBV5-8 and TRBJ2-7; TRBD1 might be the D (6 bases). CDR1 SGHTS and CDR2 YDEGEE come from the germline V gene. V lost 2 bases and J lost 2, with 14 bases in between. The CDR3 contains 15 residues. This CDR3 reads CASSLDHREPYEQYF. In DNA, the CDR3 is TGTGCCAGCAGCTTAGACCACAGGGAGCCCTACGAGCAGTACTTC. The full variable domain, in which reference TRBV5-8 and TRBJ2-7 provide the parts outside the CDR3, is EAGVTQSPTHLIKTRGQQATLRCSPISGHTSVYWYQQALGLGLQFLLWYDEGEERNRGNFPPRFSGRQFPNYSSELNVNALELEDSALYLCASSLDHREPYEQYFGPGTRLTVT.

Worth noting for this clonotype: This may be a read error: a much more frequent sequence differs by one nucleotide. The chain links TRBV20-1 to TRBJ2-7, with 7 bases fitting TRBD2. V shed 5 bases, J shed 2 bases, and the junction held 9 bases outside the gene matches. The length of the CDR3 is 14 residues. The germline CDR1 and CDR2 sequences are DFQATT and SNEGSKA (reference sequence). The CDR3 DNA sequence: TGCAGTGCTCTAAGCGGGGCTAGTGCCTACGAGCAGTACTTC. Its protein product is CSALSGASAYEQYF.

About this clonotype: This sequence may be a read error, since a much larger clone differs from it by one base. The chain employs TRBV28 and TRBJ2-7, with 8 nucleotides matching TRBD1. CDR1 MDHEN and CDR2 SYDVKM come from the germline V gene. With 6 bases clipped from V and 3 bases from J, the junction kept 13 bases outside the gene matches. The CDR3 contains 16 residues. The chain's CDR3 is CASSRGTGGRLYEQYF. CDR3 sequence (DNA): TGTGCCAGCAGCCGCGGAACAGGGGGACGGCTCTACGAGCAGTACTTC.

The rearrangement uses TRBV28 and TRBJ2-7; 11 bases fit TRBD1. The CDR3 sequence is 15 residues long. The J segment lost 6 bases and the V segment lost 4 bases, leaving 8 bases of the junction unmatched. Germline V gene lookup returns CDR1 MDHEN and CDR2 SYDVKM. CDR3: CASSYVRTGGGEQYF. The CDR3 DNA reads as TGTGCCAGCAGTTACGTCCGGACAGGGGGCGGCGAGCAGTACTTC. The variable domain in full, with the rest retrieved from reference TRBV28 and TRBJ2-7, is DVKVTQSSRYLVKRTGEKVFLECVQDMDHENMFWYRQDPGLGLRLIYFSYDVKMKEKGDIPEGYSVSREKKERFSLILESASTNQTSMYLCASSYVRTGGGEQYFGPGTRLTVT.

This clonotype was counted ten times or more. The CDR3 DNA is TGTGCCAGCAGGAAAAGGGATAGCAATCAGCCCCAGCATTTT. The encoded protein is CASRKRDSNQPQHF. The chain carries TRBV12-3 or TRBV12-4 and TRBJ1-5; D is unresolved. The CDR3 loop spans 14 amino acids. With 6 bases removed from V and 0 bases from J, the gap between germline ends came to 9 bases.

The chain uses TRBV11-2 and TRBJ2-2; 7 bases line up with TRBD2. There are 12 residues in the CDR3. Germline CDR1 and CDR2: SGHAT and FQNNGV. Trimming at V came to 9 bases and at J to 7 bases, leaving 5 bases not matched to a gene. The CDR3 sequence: CASSGYNGELFF. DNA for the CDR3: TGTGCCAGTAGCGGGTACAACGGGGAGCTGTTTTTT.

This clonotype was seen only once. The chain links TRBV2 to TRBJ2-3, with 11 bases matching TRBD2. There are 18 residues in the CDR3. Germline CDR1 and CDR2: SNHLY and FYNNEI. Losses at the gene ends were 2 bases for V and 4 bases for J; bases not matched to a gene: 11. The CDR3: CASSEWGLAGGPSDTQYF. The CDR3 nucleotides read TGTGCCAGCAGTGAATGGGGGTTAGCGGGAGGGCCCTCAGATACGCAGTATTTT. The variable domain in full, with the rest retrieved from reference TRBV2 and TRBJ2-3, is EPEVTQTPSHQVTQMGQEVILRCVPISNHLYFYWYRQILGQKVEFLVSFYNNEISEKSEIFDDQFSVERPDGSNFTLKIRSTKLEDSAMYFCASSEWGLAGGPSDTQYFGPGTRLTVL.

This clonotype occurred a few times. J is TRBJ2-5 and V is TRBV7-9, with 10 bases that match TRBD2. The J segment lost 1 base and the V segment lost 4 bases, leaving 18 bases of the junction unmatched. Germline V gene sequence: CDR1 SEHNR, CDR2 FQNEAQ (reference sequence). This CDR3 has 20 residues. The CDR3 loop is CASSSERGAGGPLIQETQYF. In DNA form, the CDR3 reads TGTGCCAGCAGCTCCGAACGTGGAGCGGGAGGGCCCCTCATCCAAGAGACCCAGTACTTC.

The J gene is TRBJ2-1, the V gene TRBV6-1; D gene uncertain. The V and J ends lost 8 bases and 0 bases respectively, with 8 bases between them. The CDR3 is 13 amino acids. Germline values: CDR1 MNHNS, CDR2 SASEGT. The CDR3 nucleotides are TGTGCCAGCGGCCTGAGCTCCTACAATGAGCAGTTCTTC. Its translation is CASGLSSYNEQFF.

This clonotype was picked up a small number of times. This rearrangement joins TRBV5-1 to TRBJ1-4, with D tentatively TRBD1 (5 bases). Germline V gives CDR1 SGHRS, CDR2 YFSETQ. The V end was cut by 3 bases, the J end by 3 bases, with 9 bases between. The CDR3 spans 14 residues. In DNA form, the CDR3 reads TGCGCCAGCAGCTGGGACGGATCTAATGAAAAACTGTTTTTT. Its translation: CASSWDGSNEKLFF.

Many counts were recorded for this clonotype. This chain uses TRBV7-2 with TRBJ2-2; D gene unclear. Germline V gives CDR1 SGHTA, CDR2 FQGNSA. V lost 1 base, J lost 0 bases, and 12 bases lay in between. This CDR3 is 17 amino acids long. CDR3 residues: CASSLVDRYPNTGELFF. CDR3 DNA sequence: TGTGCCAGCAGCTTAGTGGATCGGTACCCGAACACCGGGGAGCTGTTTTTT.

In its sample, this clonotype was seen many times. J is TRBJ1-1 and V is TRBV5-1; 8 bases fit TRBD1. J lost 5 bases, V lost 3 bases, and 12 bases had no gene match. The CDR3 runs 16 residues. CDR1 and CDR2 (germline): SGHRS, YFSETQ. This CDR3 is CASSWALTGGETEAFF. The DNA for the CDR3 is TGCGCCAGCAGCTGGGCCTTAACAGGGGGTGAGACTGAAGCTTTCTTT.

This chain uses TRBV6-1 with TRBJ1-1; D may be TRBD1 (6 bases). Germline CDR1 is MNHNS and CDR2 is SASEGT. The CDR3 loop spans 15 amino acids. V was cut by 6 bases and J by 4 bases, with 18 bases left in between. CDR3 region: CASSRRGGGGTEAFF. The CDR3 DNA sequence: TGTGCCAGCAGCCGGCGCGGTGGAGGGGGCACTGAAGCTTTCTTT.

The CDR3 loop reads CASSTVGQGATDTQYF. In DNA form, the CDR3 reads TGCGCCAGCTCCACCGTCGGACAGGGGGCAACAGATACGCAGTATTTT. The rearrangement links TRBV5-1 to TRBJ2-3; 11 nucleotides agree with TRBD1. Trimming took 7 bases from V and 3 from J; bases not matched to a gene: 10. The CDR3 loop spans 16 amino acids. CDR1 and CDR2 from the germline V gene are SGHRS and YFSETQ.

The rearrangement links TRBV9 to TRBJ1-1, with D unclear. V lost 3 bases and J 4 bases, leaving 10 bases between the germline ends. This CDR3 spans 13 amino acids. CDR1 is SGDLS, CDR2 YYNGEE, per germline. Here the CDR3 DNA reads TGTGCCAGCAGCGGAGGGCACGGCACTGAAGCTTTCTTT. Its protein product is CASSGGHGTEAFF.